This T cell receptor (beta chain) stems from a study of T cells after somatic rescue of genetic block. The CDR3 contains 15 residues. Germline CDR1 and CDR2: MNHEY and SVGAGI. V was clipped by 4 bases and J by 3 bases, with 13 bases between them. Profiled with immunoSEQ multiplex PCR; TCRdb holds only in-frame clones, not every one. Among approximately 65,000 clones, 85% to 95% were seen once, and the ten largest hold roughly 3%. This clone was observed once. Sequencing was performed on peripheral blood mononuclear cells (PBMCs). The origin of this receptor is a man between 35 and 55 years old. This chain links TRBV6-5 with TRBJ2-1; D is possibly TRBD1 (6 bases). The CDR3 protein is CASSSGTPYYNEQFF. The CDR3 nucleotides are TGTGCCAGCAGTTCCGGGACACCCTACTACAATGAGCAGTTCTTC.